This T cell receptor (beta chain) was sequenced for a study of T cell changes during pregnancy in multiple sclerosis. The table came from immunoSEQ multiplex PCR; TCRdb's copy has only in-frame clones and leaves some out. This sample yields tens of thousands of clones, of which approximately 92% are seen a single time; roughly 1.9% belongs to the top ten. Unmatched junction bases numbered 2, after V lost 3 bases and J lost 4 bases. The CDR3 length is 14 residues. Germline V gene lookup returns CDR1 MDHEN and CDR2 SYDVKM. Sequencing used peripheral blood, obtained in the third trimester of pregnancy. J is TRBJ1-1 and V is TRBV28, with TRBD1 matching 10 bases. This clonotype was obtained from a female donor in good health, enrolled as a control in a pregnancy study. CDR3 in amino acids: CASSLGQGTTEAFF. The CDR3 nucleotides read TGTGCCAGCAGTTTGGGACAGGGGACCACTGAAGCTTTCTTT. The full variable domain, its missing parts supplied by reference TRBV28 and TRBJ1-1, is DVKVTQSSRYLVKRTGEKVFLECVQDMDHENMFWYRQDPGLGLRLIYFSYDVKMKEKGDIPEGYSVSREKKERFSLILESASTNQTSMYLCASSLGQGTTEAFFGQGTRLTVV.